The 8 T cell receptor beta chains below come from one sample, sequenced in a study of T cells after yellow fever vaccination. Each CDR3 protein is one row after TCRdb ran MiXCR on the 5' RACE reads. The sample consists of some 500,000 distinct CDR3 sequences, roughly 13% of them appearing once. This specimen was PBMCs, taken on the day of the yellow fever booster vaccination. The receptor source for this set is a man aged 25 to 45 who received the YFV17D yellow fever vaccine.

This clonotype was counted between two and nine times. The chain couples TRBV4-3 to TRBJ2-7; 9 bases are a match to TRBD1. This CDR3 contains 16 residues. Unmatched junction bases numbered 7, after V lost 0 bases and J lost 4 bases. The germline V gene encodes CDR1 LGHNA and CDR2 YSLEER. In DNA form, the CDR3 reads TGCGCCAGCAGCCAAGATCTCCCGGGGACAGGGTACGAGCAGTACTTC. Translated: CASSQDLPGTGYEQYF.

The DNA for the CDR3 is TGTGCCAGCAGCGTCGCGGCGGGAGGGCTATCCTACGAGCAGTACTTC. Translated: CASSVAAGGLSYEQYF. The J gene is TRBJ2-7, the V gene TRBV5-4; 9 bases agree with TRBD2. CDR3 length equals 16 residues. With V trimmed by 4 bases and J by 1 base, 9 bases remained unmatched. Germline values: CDR1 SGHNT, CDR2 YYREEE (reference sequence).

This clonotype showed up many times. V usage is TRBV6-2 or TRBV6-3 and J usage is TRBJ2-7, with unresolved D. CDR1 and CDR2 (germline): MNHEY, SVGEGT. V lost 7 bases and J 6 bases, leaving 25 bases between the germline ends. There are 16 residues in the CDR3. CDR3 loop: CASKGKSSPVGSEQYF. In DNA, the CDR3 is TGTGCCAGCAAAGGGAAGAGTTCACCGGTTGGTTCCGAGCAGTACTTC.

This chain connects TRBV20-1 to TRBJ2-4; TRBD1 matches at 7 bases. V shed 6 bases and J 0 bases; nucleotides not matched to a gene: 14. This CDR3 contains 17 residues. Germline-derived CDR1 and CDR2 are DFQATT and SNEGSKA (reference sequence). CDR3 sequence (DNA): TGCAGTGCGAACCCGGGACAGACAATTCTAGCCAAAAACATTCAGTACTTC. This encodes CSANPGQTILAKNIQYF.

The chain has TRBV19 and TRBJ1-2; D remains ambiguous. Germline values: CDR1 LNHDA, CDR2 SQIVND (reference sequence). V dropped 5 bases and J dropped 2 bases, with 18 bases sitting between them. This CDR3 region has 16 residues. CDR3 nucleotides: TGTGCCAGTAGTGCACAGTACCTCGACGGGAACTATGGCTACACCTTC. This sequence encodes CASSAQYLDGNYGYTF.

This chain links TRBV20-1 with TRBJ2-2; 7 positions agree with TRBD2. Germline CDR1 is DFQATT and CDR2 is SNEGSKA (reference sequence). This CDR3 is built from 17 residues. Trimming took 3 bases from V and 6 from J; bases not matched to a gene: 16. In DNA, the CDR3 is TGCAGTGCTAGTCGGTCTAGCGGACCCAAGTCTCCCGGGGAGCTGTTTTTT. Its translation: CSASRSSGPKSPGELFF.

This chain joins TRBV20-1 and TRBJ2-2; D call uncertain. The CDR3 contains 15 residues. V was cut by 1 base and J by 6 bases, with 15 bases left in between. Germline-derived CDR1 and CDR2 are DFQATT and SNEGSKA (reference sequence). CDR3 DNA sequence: TGCAGTGCTAGAGGAAAAAACAGTCATGCCGGGGAGCTGTTTTTT. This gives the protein CSARGKNSHAGELFF.

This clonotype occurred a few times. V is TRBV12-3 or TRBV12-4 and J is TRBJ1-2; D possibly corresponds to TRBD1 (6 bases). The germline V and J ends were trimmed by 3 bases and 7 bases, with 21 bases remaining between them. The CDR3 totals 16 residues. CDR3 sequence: CASSLDPQGREGGYTF. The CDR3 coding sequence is TGTGCCAGCAGTTTGGACCCCCAGGGGCGAGAGGGTGGCTACACCTTC.